These T cell receptor beta chains were read from a single sample in a study of shared clonotypes between healthy human individuals. Assay used: immunoSEQ multiplex PCR; TCRdb lists only in-frame clones, some missing. The data contain roughly 2.2 million clones, about nine tenths of them singletons. The specimen was naive CD4+ T cells from PBMCs. The receptors originated from a young man in good health. Some clones in this sample may be carry-over from other donors' samples. Each CDR3 is given without its conserved first and last residue. D genes are given only for firm matches.

V: TRBV19; J: TRBJ2-3; D: .; CDR3: ASSPGAGAFYDTDTQY
V: TRBV4-1; J: TRBJ2-3; D: .; CDR3: ASSQDRGRDTQY
V: TRBV5-5; J: TRBJ2-5; D: TRBD2; CDR3: ASSLELRASGIPETQY
V: TRBV5-1; J: TRBJ1-1; D: .; CDR3: ASSPPGIVNTEAF
V: TRBV11-3; J: TRBJ2-2; D: .; CDR3: ASSLEPFLGPSGTGELF
V: TRBV7-6; J: TRBJ2-2; D: .; CDR3: ASSPSSVRVLTGELF
V: TRBV9; J: TRBJ1-5; D: .; CDR3: ASSAGSNQPQH
V: TRBV2; J: TRBJ2-2; D: .; CDR3: ASSFTWGDGELF
V: TRBV6-5; J: TRBJ2-5; D: .; CDR3: ASSFGALLETQY
V: TRBV5-1; J: TRBJ2-5; D: TRBD1; CDR3: ASSRRQGARETQY
V: TRBV10-3; J: TRBJ1-5; D: .; CDR3: AISDRMGSRNPQH
V: TRBV2; J: TRBJ2-3; D: TRBD2; CDR3: ASSIAGWDTQY
V: TRBV5-6; J: TRBJ1-5; D: .; CDR3: ASSSTKYNQPQH
V: TRBV20-1; J: TRBJ2-7; D: .; CDR3: SARASYEQY
V: TRBV4-2; J: TRBJ2-3; D: TRBD2; CDR3: ASSQDQREDHTDTQY
V: TRBV5-1; J: TRBJ2-7; D: .; CDR3: ASSLPGGTAGEQY
V: TRBV25-1; J: TRBJ2-1; D: TRBD2; CDR3: ASNETSGGVDNEQF
V: TRBV6-1; J: TRBJ1-2; D: .; CDR3: ASSEVAGYGYT
V: TRBV6-1; J: TRBJ1-2; D: .; CDR3: ASSDRRDGGNYGYT
V: TRBV6-4; J: TRBJ2-2; D: .; CDR3: ASSYKSSSAGELF
V: TRBV16; J: TRBJ2-1; D: .; CDR3: ASSQQPGQVYNEQF
V: TRBV5-5; J: TRBJ2-7; D: TRBD2; CDR3: ASSLTPSGSVHEQY
V: TRBV5-1; J: TRBJ2-7; D: .; CDR3: ASSLATAAGPNYEQY
V: TRBV10-3; J: TRBJ2-3; D: .; CDR3: AISDSLGGAMGTDTQY
V: TRBV13; J: TRBJ1-3; D: .; CDR3: ASSSRTDGSGNTIY
V: TRBV5-6; J: TRBJ1-2; D: .; CDR3: ASSEYRAEVRGYT
V: TRBV19; J: TRBJ1-1; D: TRBD1; CDR3: ASTHRTGTGVAEAF
V: TRBV11-3; J: TRBJ2-2; D: TRBD2; CDR3: ASSRTWGSGTPGELF
V: TRBV7-2; J: TRBJ1-5; D: .; CDR3: ASSLEQANQPQH
V: TRBV28; J: TRBJ1-2; D: .; CDR3: ASRVMEGYT
V: TRBV28; J: TRBJ1-1; D: .; CDR3: ASSMAPVAF
V: TRBV5-1; J: TRBJ1-1; D: .; CDR3: ASSLLFGVGTEAF
V: TRBV7-9; J: TRBJ2-2; D: TRBD2; CDR3: ATRLPGLQFPGELF
V: TRBV9; J: TRBJ2-7; D: .; CDR3: ASSVAISGPYEQY
V: TRBV15; J: TRBJ2-1; D: TRBD2; CDR3: ATSRDGREGQF
V: TRBV5-8; J: TRBJ2-1; D: TRBD1; CDR3: ASSIRTGGYYNEQF
V: TRBV7-2; J: TRBJ2-2; D: .; CDR3: ASSSVGKTELF
V: TRBV28; J: TRBJ1-1; D: .; CDR3: ASRTRQVLYTEAF
V: TRBV7-3; J: TRBJ2-1; D: .; CDR3: ASSLTAELAYNEQF
V: TRBV28; J: TRBJ2-2; D: .; CDR3: ASRSGKGDTGELF
V: TRBV19; J: TRBJ1-1; D: .; CDR3: ASSIVRGTEAF
V: TRBV28; J: TRBJ1-1; D: TRBD1; CDR3: ASSLRTGHTEAF
V: TRBV5-6; J: TRBJ2-5; D: .; CDR3: ASSLFRQAPYQETQY
V: TRBV19; J: TRBJ2-7; D: .; CDR3: ARIHHSGDEQY
V: TRBV11-2; J: TRBJ2-1; D: TRBD2; CDR3: ASSPTPRTSGNYNEQF
V: TRBV5-1; J: TRBJ2-1; D: .; CDR3: ASSLMGQSYNEQF
V: TRBV9; J: TRBJ2-1; D: .; CDR3: ASSVSWLNEQF
V: TRBV30; J: TRBJ1-5; D: .; CDR3: AWSVGYSNQPQH
V: TRBV14; J: TRBJ1-1; D: .; CDR3: ASSLGQGEAF
V: TRBV6-6; J: TRBJ1-1; D: .; CDR3: ASSRQSSAEAF
V: TRBV28; J: TRBJ2-4; D: TRBD1; CDR3: ASPPHLTEQGAKNIQY
V: TRBV9; J: TRBJ2-7; D: .; CDR3: ATINLGGRAYEQY
V: TRBV30; J: TRBJ2-1; D: .; CDR3: AWSGDYEQF
V: TRBV6-5; J: TRBJ1-2; D: TRBD1; CDR3: ASNILGGGAGYT
V: TRBV5-1; J: TRBJ2-2; D: .; CDR3: ASSLDGIPGELF
V: TRBV5-4; J: TRBJ2-7; D: .; CDR3: ASSLVGREQY
V: TRBV11-2; J: TRBJ1-2; D: TRBD1; CDR3: ASSLDGGQAAYGYT